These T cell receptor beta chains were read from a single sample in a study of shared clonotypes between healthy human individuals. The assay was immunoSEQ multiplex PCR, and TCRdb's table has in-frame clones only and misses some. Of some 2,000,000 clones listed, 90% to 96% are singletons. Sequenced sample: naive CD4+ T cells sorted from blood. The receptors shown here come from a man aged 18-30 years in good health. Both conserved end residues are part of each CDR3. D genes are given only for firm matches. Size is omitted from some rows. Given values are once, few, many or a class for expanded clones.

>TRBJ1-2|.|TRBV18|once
CASSPGNTNYGYTF
TGTGCCAGCTCACCAGGGAACACCAACTATGGCTACACCTTC
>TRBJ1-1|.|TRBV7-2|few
CASSLRQGNTEAFF
TGTGCCAGCAGCTTACGGCAGGGAAACACTGAAGCTTTCTTT
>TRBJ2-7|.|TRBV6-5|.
CASSYGSYYEQYF
TGTGCCAGCAGTTACGGTAGTTACTACGAGCAGTACTTC
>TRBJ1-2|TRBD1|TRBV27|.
CASSPWTGLISNYGYTF
TGTGCCAGCAGTCCCTGGACAGGGTTAATTTCTAACTATGGCTACACCTTC
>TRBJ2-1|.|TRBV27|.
CASSLADWHNEQFF
TGTGCCAGCAGCCTAGCCGATTGGCACAATGAGCAGTTCTTC
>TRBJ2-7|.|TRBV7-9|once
CASSPGLPLFEQYF
TGTGCCAGCAGCCCGGGACTCCCGCTGTTCGAGCAGTACTTC
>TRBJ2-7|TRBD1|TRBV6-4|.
CASTAETGAHEQYF
TGTGCCAGCACCGCGGAGACAGGGGCCCACGAGCAGTACTTC
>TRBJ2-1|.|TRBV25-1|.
CASTDTTSNEQFF
TGTGCCAGCACTGACACGACCAGCAATGAGCAGTTCTTC
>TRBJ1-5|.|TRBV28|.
CASSLSAVPHNQPQHF
TGTGCCAGCAGTTTATCGGCAGTACCTCATAATCAGCCCCAGCATTTT
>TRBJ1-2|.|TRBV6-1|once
CASGQSSYGYTF
TGTGCCAGTGGGCAGAGTTCATATGGCTACACCTTC